This paragraph reports one T cell receptor (beta chain). Its antigen is undetermined. Preparing the TCRbeta library involved the use of unique molecular identifiers. TCRdb fed the PCR reads into MiXCR, producing one record per CDR3 protein. The top ten hold about 5% of the sample, which has 780,000 or so distinct CDR3 sequences, about 15% seen once. Germline V lookup: CDR1 MNHEY, CDR2 SMNVEV (reference sequence). The CDR3 runs 22 residues. The junction had 18 bases not matched to a gene; V was cut back by 0 bases and J by 0 bases. This sample is part of a study of T-cell reconstitution after alpha-beta-depleted transplantation in children. Study conclusions and caveats: There were reportedly several hundred expanded graft clones from which alpha-beta T cells came about two months after transplant.

The chain employs TRBV27 and TRBJ2-1; 9 bases agree with TRBD2. The sequencing here drew on PBMCs, mostly from graft donor cells, taken 360 days after TCRalphabeta/CD19-depleted stem cell transplant. This TCR came from a male patient under 18 who had a stem cell transplant for acute lymphoblastic leukemia, so the T cells may come from the graft donor. DNA of the CDR3: TGTGCCAGCAGTTTATCGCCCCTCGGGCGGGAGGGCCTATTTAGCTCCTACAATGAGCAGTTCTTC. This translates into CASSLSPLGREGLFSSYNEQFF.